This T cell receptor beta chain came from a study of shared clonotypes between healthy human individuals. Overall study context: The people who gave samples were two women and a few men aged 18 to 49.

V was clipped by 5 bases and J by 4 bases; unmatched bases: 7. The CDR3 is 14 amino acids. Germline lookup yields CDR1 SEHNR and CDR2 FQNEAQ (reference sequence). Study results and caveats: Non-shared clonotypes displayed generation probabilities falling below those of clonotypes present in all four donors. In general, naive subsets displayed greater estimated richness than memory subsets did.

As to this clone: Its target is not known.

Naive CD8 cells lacked CD45RO and underwent positive selection for CCR7, leaving out terminally differentiated effector memory CD45RA+ cells. At a deep level, the assay was run. Libraries were prepared by immunoSEQ multiplex PCR; TCRdb keeps only in-frame clonotypes and omits some of them. The table has millions of clones, over 85% seen once. The sequencing sample was made of naive CD8+ T cells sorted from blood. This chain uses TRBV7-9 with TRBJ1-1, with 7 bases aligning to TRBD1. This TCR was recovered from a man in his late teens or twenties in good health. CDR3 amino acids: CASSPSTGSTEAFF. The CDR3, as DNA: TGTGCCAGCAGCCCTTCGACAGGGTCCACTGAAGCTTTCTTT.